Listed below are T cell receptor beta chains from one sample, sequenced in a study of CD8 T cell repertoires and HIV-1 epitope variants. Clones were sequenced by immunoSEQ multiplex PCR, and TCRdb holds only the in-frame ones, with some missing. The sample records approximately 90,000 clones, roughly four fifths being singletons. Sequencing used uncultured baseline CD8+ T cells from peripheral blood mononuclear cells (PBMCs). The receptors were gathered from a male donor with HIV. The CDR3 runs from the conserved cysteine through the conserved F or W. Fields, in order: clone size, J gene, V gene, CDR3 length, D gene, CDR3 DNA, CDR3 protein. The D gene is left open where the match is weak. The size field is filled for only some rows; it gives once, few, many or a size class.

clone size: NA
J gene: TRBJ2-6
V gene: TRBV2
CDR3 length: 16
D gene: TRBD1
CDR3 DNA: TGTGCCAGCAGTGGGCAGGGGGCTAGTGGGGCCAACGTCCTGACTTTC
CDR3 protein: CASSGQGASGANVLTF

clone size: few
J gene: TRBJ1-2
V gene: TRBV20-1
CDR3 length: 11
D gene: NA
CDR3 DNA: TGCAGTGCCCAAATGACGTATGGCTACACCTTC
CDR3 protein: CSAQMTYGYTF

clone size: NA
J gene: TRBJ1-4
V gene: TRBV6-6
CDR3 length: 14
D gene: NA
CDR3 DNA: TGTGCCAGCACCAGGCAGGTTGAAGGTGAAAAACTGTTTTTT
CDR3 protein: CASTRQVEGEKLFF

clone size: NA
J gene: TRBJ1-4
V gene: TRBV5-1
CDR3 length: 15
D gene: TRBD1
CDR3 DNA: TGCGCCAGCAGCCGGGACAGGGGCGGTAATGAAAAACTGTTTTTT
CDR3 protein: CASSRDRGGNEKLFF

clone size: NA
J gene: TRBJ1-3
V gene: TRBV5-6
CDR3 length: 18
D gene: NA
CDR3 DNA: TGTGCCAGCAGCTTGGACAGGGAAGAAATTGTCTCTGGAAACACCATATATTTT
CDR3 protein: CASSLDREEIVSGNTIYF

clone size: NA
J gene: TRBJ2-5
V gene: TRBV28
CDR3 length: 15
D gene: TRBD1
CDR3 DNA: TGTGCCAGCAGTTTGGGACAGGGGGGAGAAGAGACCCAGTACTTC
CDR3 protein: CASSLGQGGEETQYF

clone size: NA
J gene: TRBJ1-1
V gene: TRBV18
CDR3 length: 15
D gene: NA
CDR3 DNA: TGTGCCAGCTCACCGGTCCCAGCCGGGGGCACTGAAGCTTTCTTT
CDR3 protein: CASSPVPAGGTEAFF

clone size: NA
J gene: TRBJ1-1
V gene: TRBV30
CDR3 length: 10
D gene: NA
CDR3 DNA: TGTGCCTGGAGTCTCCAAGAAGCTTTCTTT
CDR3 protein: CAWSLQEAFF

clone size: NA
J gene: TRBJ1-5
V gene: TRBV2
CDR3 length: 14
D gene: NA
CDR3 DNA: TGTGCCAGCAGTGCGGCAGGGTACAATCAGCCCCAGCATTTT
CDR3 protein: CASSAAGYNQPQHF

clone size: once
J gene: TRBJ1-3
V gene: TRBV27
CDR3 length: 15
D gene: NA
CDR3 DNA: TGTGCCAGCAGTTCGTCACGGACCTCTGGAAACACCATATATTTT
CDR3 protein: CASSSSRTSGNTIYF

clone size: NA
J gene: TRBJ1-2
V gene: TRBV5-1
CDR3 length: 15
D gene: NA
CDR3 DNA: TGCGCCAGCAGCTTGGATCAAGGGGCTAACTATGGCTACACCTTC
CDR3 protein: CASSLDQGANYGYTF

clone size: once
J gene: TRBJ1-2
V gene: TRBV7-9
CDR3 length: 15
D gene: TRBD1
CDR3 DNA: TGTGCCAGCAGCTCTGGACAGGGGGCCCTTTATGGCTACACCTTC
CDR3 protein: CASSSGQGALYGYTF

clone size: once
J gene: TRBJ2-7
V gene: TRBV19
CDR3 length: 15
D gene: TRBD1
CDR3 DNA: TGTGCCAGTTGTAAAGGGACAGGGAATCACTACGAGCAGTACTTC
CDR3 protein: CASCKGTGNHYEQYF

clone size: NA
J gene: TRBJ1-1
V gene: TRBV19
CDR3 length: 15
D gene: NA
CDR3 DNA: TGTGCCAGTAGTATATCGGGGCTTATGAACACTGAAGCTTTCTTT
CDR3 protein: CASSISGLMNTEAFF

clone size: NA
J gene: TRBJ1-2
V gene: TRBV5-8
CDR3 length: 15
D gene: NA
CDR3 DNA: TGTGCCAGCAGCTTGGCCTTCAGGACAGACTATGGCTACACCTTC
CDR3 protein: CASSLAFRTDYGYTF